This T cell receptor (beta chain) was identified during a study of T cells after posttransplantation cyclophosphamide. This clone came up many times. Germline CDR1 and CDR2: MNHEY and SMNVEV (reference sequence). The CDR3 has 14 residues. V lost 6 bases, J lost 3 bases, and 12 bases lay in between. Data came from immunoSEQ multiplex PCR; TCRdb stores just in-frame clones and leaves some out. This repertoire holds 42,000 or so clones, and none appear only once. This sequence joins TRBV27 and TRBJ1-5, with D perhaps matching TRBD1 (6 bases). The sample consisted of PBMCs. This receptor was taken from a woman aged 50 to 60 in good health and a related stem cell transplant donor. As DNA, the CDR3 is TGTGCCAGCAGCCGGGGGGGGGCCAATCAGCCCCAGCATTTT. Its translation is CASSRGGANQPQHF.